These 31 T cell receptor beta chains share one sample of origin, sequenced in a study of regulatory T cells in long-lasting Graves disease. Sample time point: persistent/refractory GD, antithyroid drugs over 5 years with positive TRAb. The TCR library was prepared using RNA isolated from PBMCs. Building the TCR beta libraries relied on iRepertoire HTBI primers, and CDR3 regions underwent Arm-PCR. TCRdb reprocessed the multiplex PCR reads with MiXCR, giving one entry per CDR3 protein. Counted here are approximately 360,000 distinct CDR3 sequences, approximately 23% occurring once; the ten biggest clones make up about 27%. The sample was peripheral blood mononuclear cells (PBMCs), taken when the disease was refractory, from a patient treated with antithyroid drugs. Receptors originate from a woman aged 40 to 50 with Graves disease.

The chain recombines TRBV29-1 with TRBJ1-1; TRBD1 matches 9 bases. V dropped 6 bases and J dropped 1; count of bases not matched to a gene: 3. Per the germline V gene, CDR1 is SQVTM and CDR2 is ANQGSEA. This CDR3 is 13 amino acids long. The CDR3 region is CSVKQGANTEAFF. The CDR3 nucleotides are TGCAGCGTAAAACAGGGGGCGAACACTGAAGCTTTCTTT. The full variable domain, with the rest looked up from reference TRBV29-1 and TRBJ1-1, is SAVISQKPSRDICQRGTSLTIQCQVDSQVTMMFWYRQQPGQSLTLIATANQGSEATYESGFVIDKFPISRPNLTFSTLTVSNMSPEDSSIYLCSVKQGANTEAFFGQGTRLTVV.

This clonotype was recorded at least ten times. The CDR3, as DNA: TGTGCCACAAGCATAGGGAGCAATCAGCCCCAGCATTTT. Amino acids: CATSIGSNQPQHF. J is TRBJ1-5 and V is TRBV24-1; D not resolved. Deletions cut 10 bases from V and 1 base from J, with 10 bases between. CDR1 KGHDR and CDR2 SFDVKD come from the germline V gene. There are 13 residues in the CDR3.

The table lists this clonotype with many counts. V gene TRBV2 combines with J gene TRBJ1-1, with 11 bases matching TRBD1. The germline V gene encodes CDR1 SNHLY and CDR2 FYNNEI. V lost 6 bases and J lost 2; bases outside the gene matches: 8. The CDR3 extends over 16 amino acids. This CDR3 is CASRRTGGIGNTEAFF. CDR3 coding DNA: TGTGCCAGCAGGCGGACAGGGGGCATTGGAAACACTGAAGCTTTCTTT.

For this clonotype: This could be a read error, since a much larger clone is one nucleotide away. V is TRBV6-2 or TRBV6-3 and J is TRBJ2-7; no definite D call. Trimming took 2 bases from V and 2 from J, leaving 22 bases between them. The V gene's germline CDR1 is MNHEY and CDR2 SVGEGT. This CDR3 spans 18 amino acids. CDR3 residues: CASSYSLADPSSPYEQYF. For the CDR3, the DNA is TGTGCCAGCAGTTACAGTCTTGCGGACCCCTCGAGCCCCTACGAGCAGTACTTC.

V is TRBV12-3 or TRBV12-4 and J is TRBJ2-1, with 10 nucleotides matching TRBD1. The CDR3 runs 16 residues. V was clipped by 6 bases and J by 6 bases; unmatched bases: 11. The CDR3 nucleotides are TGTGCCAGCAGGTCCTCGGGACAGGGGACGGGCAATGAGCAGTTCTTC. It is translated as CASRSSGQGTGNEQFF.

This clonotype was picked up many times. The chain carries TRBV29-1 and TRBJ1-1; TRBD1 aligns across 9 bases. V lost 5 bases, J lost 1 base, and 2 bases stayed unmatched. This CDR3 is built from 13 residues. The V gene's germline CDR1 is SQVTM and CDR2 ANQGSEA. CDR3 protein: CSVTGQGNTEAFF. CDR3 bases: TGCAGCGTTACGGGACAGGGGAACACTGAAGCTTTCTTT.

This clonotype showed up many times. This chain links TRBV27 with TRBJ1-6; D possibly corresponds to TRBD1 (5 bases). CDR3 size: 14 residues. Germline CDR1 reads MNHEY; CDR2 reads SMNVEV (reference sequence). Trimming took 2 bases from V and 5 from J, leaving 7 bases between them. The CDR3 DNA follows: TGTGCCAGCAGTTTACTAGGGGATAATTCACCCCTCCACTTT. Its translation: CASSLLGDNSPLHF.

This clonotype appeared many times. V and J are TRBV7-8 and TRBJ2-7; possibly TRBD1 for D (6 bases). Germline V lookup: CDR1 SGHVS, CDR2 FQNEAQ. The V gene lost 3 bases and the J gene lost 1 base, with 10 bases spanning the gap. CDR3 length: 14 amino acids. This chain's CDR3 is CASSLDSRSYEQYF. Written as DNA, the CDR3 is TGTGCCAGCAGCTTGGACAGTCGATCCTACGAGCAGTACTTC.

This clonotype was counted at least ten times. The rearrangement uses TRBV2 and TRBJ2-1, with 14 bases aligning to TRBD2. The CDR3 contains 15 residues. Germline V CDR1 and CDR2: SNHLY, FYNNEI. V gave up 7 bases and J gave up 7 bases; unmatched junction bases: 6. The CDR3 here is CASNGLAGGGNEQFF. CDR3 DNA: TGTGCCAGCAACGGACTAGCGGGAGGTGGGAATGAGCAGTTCTTC.

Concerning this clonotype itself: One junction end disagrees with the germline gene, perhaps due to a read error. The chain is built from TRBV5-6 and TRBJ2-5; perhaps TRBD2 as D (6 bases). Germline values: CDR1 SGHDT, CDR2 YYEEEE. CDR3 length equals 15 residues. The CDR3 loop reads CASSSLGLMDETQYF. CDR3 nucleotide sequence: TGCGCCAGCAGCTCCCTCGGACTAATGGATGAGACCCAGTACTTC.

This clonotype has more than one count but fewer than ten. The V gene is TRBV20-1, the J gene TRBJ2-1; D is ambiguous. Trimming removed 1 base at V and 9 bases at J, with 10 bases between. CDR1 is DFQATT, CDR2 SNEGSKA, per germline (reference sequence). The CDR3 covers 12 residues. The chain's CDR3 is CSARALRSEQFF. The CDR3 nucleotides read TGCAGTGCTAGAGCTCTTCGGAGTGAGCAGTTCTTC.

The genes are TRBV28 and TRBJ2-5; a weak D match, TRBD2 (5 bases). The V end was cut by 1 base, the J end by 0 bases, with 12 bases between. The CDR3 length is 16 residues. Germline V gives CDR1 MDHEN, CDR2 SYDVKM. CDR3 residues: CASSLSYGVHQETQYF. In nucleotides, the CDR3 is TGTGCCAGCAGTTTATCGTACGGGGTGCACCAAGAGACCCAGTACTTC.

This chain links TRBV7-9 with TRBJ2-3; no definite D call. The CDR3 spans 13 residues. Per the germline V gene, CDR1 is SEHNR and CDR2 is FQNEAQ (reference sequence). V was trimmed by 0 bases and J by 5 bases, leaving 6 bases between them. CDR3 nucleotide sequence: TGTGCCAGCAGCTTAGCCGTTGGAGATACGCAGTATTTT. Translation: CASSLAVGDTQYF.

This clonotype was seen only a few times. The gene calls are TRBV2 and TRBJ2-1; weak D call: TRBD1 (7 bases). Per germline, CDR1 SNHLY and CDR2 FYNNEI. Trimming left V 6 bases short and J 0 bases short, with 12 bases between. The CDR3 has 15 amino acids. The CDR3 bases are TGTGCCAGCAGCGCGGGACAGAGCTCCTACAATGAGCAGTTCTTC. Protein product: CASSAGQSSYNEQFF.

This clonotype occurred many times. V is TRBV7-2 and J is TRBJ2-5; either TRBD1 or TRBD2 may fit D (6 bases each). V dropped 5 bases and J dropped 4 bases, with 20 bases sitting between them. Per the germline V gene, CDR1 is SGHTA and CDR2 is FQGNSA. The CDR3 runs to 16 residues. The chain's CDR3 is CASSAGQPRNSETQYF. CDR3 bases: TGTGCCAGCAGCGCGGGACAACCGAGAAATTCAGAGACCCAGTACTTC.

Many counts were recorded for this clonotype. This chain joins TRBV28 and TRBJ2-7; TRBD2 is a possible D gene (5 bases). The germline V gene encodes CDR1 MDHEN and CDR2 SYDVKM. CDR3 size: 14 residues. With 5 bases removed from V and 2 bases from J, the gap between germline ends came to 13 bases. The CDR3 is CASSPDSGTYEQYF. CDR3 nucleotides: TGTGCCAGCAGTCCGGACTCCGGTACCTACGAGCAGTACTTC.

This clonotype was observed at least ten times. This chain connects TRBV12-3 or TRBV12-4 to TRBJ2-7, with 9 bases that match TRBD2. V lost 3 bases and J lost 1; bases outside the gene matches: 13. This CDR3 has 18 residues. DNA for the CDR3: TGTGCCAGCAGTTTGGCAACCTTTCCTAGCGGGACATCCTACGAGCAGTACTTC. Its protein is CASSLATFPSGTSYEQYF.

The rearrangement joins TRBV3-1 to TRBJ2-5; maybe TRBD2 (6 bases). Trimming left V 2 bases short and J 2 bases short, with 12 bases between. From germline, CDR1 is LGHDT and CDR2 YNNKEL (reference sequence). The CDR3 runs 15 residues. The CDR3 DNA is TGTGCCAGCAGCCAAAGTCTAGGAGGGCAAGAGACCCAGTACTTC. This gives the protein CASSQSLGGQETQYF.

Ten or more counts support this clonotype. CDR3 coding DNA: TGTGCCAGCAGTGGACAGACAGGCCCTAACATTCAGTACTTC. Translating it yields CASSGQTGPNIQYF. The V and J genes are TRBV2 and TRBJ2-4; D is perhaps TRBD1 (6 bases). From germline, CDR1 is SNHLY and CDR2 FYNNEI. The CDR3 consists of 14 residues. V dropped 4 bases and J dropped 7 bases, with 14 bases sitting between them.

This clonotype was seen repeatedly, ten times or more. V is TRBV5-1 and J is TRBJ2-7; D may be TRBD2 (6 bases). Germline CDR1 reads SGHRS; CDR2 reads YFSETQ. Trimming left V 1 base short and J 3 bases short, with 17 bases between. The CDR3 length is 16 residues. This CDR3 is CASSLIVAGPNYEQYF. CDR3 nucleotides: TGCGCCAGCAGCTTGATTGTCGCGGGACCCAACTACGAGCAGTACTTC.

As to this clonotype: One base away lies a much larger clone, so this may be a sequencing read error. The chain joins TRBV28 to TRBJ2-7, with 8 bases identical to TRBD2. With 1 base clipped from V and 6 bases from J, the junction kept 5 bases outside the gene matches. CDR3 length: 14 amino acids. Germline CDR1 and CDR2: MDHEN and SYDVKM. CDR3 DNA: TGTGCCAGCAGTTTATCCCGGGGGGGTAGCGAGCAGTACTTC. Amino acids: CASSLSRGGSEQYF.

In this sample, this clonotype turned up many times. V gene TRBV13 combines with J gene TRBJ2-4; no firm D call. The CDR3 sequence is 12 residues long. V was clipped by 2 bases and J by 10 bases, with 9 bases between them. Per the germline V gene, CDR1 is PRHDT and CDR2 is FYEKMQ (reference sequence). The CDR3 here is CASSLRGGIQYF. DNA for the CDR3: TGTGCCAGCAGCTTACGAGGTGGGATTCAGTACTTC.

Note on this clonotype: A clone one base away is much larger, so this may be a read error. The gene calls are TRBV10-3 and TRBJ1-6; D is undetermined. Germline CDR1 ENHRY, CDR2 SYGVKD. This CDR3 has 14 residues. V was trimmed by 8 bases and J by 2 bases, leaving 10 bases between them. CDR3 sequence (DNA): TGTGCCATCGCCGAGAGCCCCTATAATTCACCCCTCCACTTT. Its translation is CAIAESPYNSPLHF.

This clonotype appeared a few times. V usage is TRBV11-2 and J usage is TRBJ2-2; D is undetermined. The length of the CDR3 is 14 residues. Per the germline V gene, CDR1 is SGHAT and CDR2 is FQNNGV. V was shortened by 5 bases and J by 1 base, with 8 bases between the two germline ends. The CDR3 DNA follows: TGTGCCAGCAGCCCGCTTGGGAACACCGGGGAGCTGTTTTTT. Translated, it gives CASSPLGNTGELFF.

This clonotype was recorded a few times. The CDR3 DNA is TGTGCCAGCAGCCAGAACGGGGGTCCCCAAGAGACCCAGTACTTC. It is translated as CASSQNGGPQETQYF. The chain combines TRBV7-9 with TRBJ2-5, with a weak D call TRBD2 (6 bases). CDR1 is SEHNR and CDR2 is FQNEAQ in the germline V gene (reference sequence). V lost 5 bases and J 1 base, leaving 14 bases between the germline ends. This CDR3 spans 15 amino acids.

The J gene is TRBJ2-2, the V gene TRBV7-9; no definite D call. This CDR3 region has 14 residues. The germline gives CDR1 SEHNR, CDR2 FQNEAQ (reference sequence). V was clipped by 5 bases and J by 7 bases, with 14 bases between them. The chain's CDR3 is CASSAQDWDGELFF. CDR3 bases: TGTGCCAGCAGCGCCCAAGACTGGGACGGGGAGCTGTTTTTT.

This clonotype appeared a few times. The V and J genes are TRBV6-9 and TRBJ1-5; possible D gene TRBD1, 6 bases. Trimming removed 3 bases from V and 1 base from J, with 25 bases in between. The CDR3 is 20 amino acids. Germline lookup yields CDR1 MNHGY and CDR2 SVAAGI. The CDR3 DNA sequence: TGTGCCAGCAGTTACCCCGCCGGGCGACAGGCGCTGGGGAGCAATCAGCCCCAGCATTTT. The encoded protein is CASSYPAGRQALGSNQPQHF.

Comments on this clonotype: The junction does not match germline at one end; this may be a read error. The CDR3 loop is CASRKTGGAGDTQYF. The CDR3 coding sequence is TGTGCCAGCAGGAAAACGGGAGGCGCGGGAGATACGCAGTATTTT. The chain has TRBV5-1 and TRBJ2-3; 7 bases are shared with TRBD2. The CDR3 contains 15 residues. The germline gives CDR1 SGHRS, CDR2 YFSETQ.

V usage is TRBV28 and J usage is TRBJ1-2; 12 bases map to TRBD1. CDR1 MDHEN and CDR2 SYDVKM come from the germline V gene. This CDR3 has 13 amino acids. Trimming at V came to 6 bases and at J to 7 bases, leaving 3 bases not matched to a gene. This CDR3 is CASRGTGGFGYTF. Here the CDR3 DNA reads TGTGCCAGCAGGGGGACAGGGGGCTTTGGCTACACCTTC.

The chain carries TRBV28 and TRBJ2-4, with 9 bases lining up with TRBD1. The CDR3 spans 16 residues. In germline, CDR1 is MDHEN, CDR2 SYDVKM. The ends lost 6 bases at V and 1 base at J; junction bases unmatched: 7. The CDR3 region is CASSRITGGAKNIQYF. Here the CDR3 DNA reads TGTGCCAGCAGCCGAATAACAGGGGGCGCCAAAAACATTCAGTACTTC.

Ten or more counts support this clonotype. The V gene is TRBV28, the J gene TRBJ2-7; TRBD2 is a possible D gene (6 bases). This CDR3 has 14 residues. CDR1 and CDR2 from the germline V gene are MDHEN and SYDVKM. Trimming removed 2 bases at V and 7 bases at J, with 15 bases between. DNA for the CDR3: TGTGCCAGCAGTTTAGCGGGGACCACGAGGGAGCAGTACTTC. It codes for CASSLAGTTREQYF.